This TCR beta chain was obtained from a study of blood T cell repertoires in COVID-19. Study-level background: Italy, Spain and the United States were the sources of the convalescent and acute COVID-19 samples. The cDNA or gDNA used as material had been derived from T cells, B-cell-depleted T cells, or PBMCs.

Original analysis: Reference gene primer amplification gave estimated nucleated cell counts. Libraries were prepared by immunoSEQ multiplex PCR; TCRdb keeps only in-frame clonotypes and omits some of them. The D gene and trimming were derived from the DNA, and the V and J assignments and clone size from that table. Of approximately 260,000 clones listed, 87% are singletons. The CDR3 spans 17 residues. The trim removed 3 bases at V and 5 bases at J, leaving 9 bases unmatched. The germline V gene has CDR1 LNHDA and CDR2 SQIVND (reference sequence). This chain connects TRBV19 to TRBJ2-3, with 12 positions matching TRBD2. This clonotype originated in a man in his 60s who had recovered from COVID-19. Sequences were obtained from peripheral blood. As DNA, the CDR3 is TGTGCCAGTAGTATTGGGGCTAGCGGGGGGGCCGTAGATACGCAGTATTTT. It is translated as CASSIGASGGAVDTQYF.